These 14 T cell receptor beta chains were all obtained from the same sample, sequenced in a study of cytomegalovirus exposure and HLA in healthy donors. PCR amplification relied on 60 Vbeta primers (plus 13 Jbeta primers). Assay used: immunoSEQ multiplex PCR; TCRdb lists only in-frame clones, some missing. The data show some 150,000 clones, with roughly 80% seen just once and approximately 0.8% held by the top ten. The material sequenced was PBMCs. Receptor source: a woman between 18 and 29 years old in good health and CMV-seronegative.

This clone was seen once. The genes are TRBV28 and TRBJ2-7; 11 bases are shared with TRBD1. J was trimmed by 3 bases and V by 0 bases; bases with no gene match: 4. The CDR3 length is 16 residues. CDR1 MDHEN and CDR2 SYDVKM come from the germline V gene. The CDR3 loop is CASSLWGTGGGYEQYF. CDR3 DNA sequence: TGTGCCAGCAGTTTATGGGGGACAGGGGGAGGCTACGAGCAGTACTTC. The whole variable domain, remainder taken from reference TRBV28 and TRBJ2-7, is DVKVTQSSRYLVKRTGEKVFLECVQDMDHENMFWYRQDPGLGLRLIYFSYDVKMKEKGDIPEGYSVSREKKERFSLILESASTNQTSMYLCASSLWGTGGGYEQYFGPGTRLTVT.

This CDR3 reads CASSSAPSAQETQYF. In DNA, the CDR3 is TGTGCCAGCAGCTCCGCGCCTAGCGCCCAAGAGACCCAGTACTTC. The chain carries TRBV11-2 and TRBJ2-5; perhaps TRBD2 as D (6 bases). With 4 bases removed from V and 1 base from J, the gap between germline ends came to 13 bases. The CDR3 is 15 amino acids. The V gene's germline CDR1 is SGHAT and CDR2 FQNNGV.

The count of this clone is one. This rearrangement joins TRBV7-6 to TRBJ2-2, with 8 bases matching TRBD1. Trimming took 2 bases from V and 3 from J; bases not matched to a gene: 8. The V gene's germline CDR1 is SGHVS and CDR2 FNYEAQ. The CDR3 extends over 17 amino acids. The CDR3 protein is CASSLSQAGGYTGELFF. CDR3 in DNA: TGTGCCAGCAGCTTATCTCAGGCAGGGGGCTACACCGGGGAGCTGTTTTTT.

V usage is TRBV27 and J usage is TRBJ1-1; perhaps TRBD1 as D (5 bases). Trimming removed 4 bases at V and 7 bases at J, with 13 bases between. Germline CDR1 reads MNHEY; CDR2 reads SMNVEV (reference sequence). This CDR3 comprises 13 residues. The CDR3 protein is CASSSLGLVEAFF. The CDR3 bases are TGTGCCAGCAGTTCTCTGGGACTGGTTGAAGCTTTCTTT.

The chain is built from TRBV4-3 and TRBJ2-1; TRBD2 matches 8 bases. V shed 0 bases and J 3 bases; nucleotides not matched to a gene: 10. CDR3 length: 18 amino acids. Germline CDR1 and CDR2: LGHNA and YSLEER. In DNA, the CDR3 is TGCGCCAGCAGCCAAGATATGGCCACTAGCGGTTTCTACAATGAGCAGTTCTTC. The encoded protein is CASSQDMATSGFYNEQFF.

The chain employs TRBV5-1 and TRBJ2-7; 7 positions agree with TRBD2. CDR3 size: 16 residues. V shed 4 bases and J 2 bases; nucleotides not matched to a gene: 12. Germline loops: CDR1 SGHRS, CDR2 YFSETQ. CDR3 protein: CASSPSAPSGAYEQYF. In nucleotides, the CDR3 is TGCGCCAGCAGCCCCTCTGCCCCTAGCGGTGCCTACGAGCAGTACTTC.

The V call is TRBV6-5, the J call TRBJ2-7; 9 bases agree with TRBD1. J lost 1 base, V lost 9 bases, and 7 bases had no gene match. Germline lookup yields CDR1 MNHEY and CDR2 SVGAGI. The CDR3 has 14 residues. The CDR3 sequence: CARHDRGYSYEQYF. DNA of the CDR3: TGTGCCAGACACGACAGGGGGTATTCCTACGAGCAGTACTTC.

By sample share, this clone is medium-sized. The chain uses TRBV4-3 and TRBJ2-7, with a tentative D call TRBD2 (5 bases). V lost 2 bases to trimming and J lost 2 bases, with 13 bases between them. The germline CDR1 and CDR2 sequences are LGHNA and YSLEER. The CDR3 is 15 amino acids. DNA for the CDR3: TGCGCCAGCAGCCAAAAAGCCGGGGAACCCTACGAGCAGTACTTC. Its protein is CASSQKAGEPYEQYF.

V usage is TRBV11-2 and J usage is TRBJ2-7, with a weak D call TRBD1 (5 bases). The CDR3 loop spans 14 amino acids. The germline V gene encodes CDR1 SGHAT and CDR2 FQNNGV. Trimming cost V 5 bases and J 1 base, with 12 bases left between them. The DNA of the CDR3 is TGTGCCAGCAGCCTCGACAGTGCATCCTACGAGCAGTACTTC. As protein: CASSLDSASYEQYF. Variable domain in full (rest from reference TRBV11-2 and TRBJ2-7): EAGVAQSPRYKIIEKRQSVAFWCNPISGHATLYWYQQILGQGPKLLIQFQNNGVVDDSQLPKDRFSAERLKGVDSTLKIQPAKLEDSAVYLCASSLDSASYEQYFGPGTRLTVT.

The chain employs TRBV5-6 and TRBJ2-3; TRBD1 matches 7 bases. The CDR3 contains 15 residues. Germline V lookup: CDR1 SGHDT, CDR2 YYEEEE. The V segment lost 2 bases and the J segment 2 bases; nucleotides outside the gene matches: 5. The CDR3 sequence is CASSFEQGVTDTQYF. The CDR3 bases are TGTGCCAGCAGCTTCGAGCAGGGGGTCACAGATACGCAGTATTTT.

This clone was detected only once. V and J are TRBV7-2 and TRBJ2-7, with a tentative D call TRBD2 (6 bases). The germline V gene has CDR1 SGHTA and CDR2 FQGNSA. The CDR3 loop spans 18 amino acids. With 4 bases removed from V and 1 base from J, the gap between germline ends came to 23 bases. The CDR3 nucleotides read TGTGCCAGCAGCTCGAGACCCCCTCAGCGGGCGAAATCCTACGAGCAGTACTTC. Protein product: CASSSRPPQRAKSYEQYF.

The chain combines TRBV14 with TRBJ1-2, with D maybe TRBD1 (6 bases). Germline assignment: CDR1 SGHDN and CDR2 FVKESK. CDR3 size: 14 residues. The V gene lost 4 bases and the J gene lost 4 bases, with 13 bases spanning the gap. The CDR3 here is CASSPGQLIYGYTF. The CDR3, as DNA: TGTGCCAGCAGCCCGGGACAACTAATCTATGGCTACACCTTC.

The V call is TRBV6-1, the J call TRBJ2-5, with TRBD2 identical over 7 bases. V shed 4 bases, J shed 2 bases, and the junction held 10 bases outside the gene matches. Germline loops: CDR1 MNHNS, CDR2 SASEGT. The CDR3 consists of 16 residues. CDR3 DNA sequence: TGTGCCAGCAGTGGAGCACTAGGGAGGGGACAAGAGACCCAGTACTTC. Amino acid sequence: CASSGALGRGQETQYF.

V gene TRBV11-2 combines with J gene TRBJ2-2; 10 positions agree with TRBD2. Germline V lookup: CDR1 SGHAT, CDR2 FQNNGV. The CDR3 runs 18 residues. The trim removed 5 bases at V and 4 bases at J, leaving 13 bases unmatched. CDR3 protein: CASSGAVLAGARTGELFF. DNA of the CDR3: TGTGCCAGCAGCGGCGCGGTGCTAGCGGGAGCGCGCACCGGGGAGCTGTTTTTT. The full variable domain, completed using reference TRBV11-2 and TRBJ2-2, is EAGVAQSPRYKIIEKRQSVAFWCNPISGHATLYWYQQILGQGPKLLIQFQNNGVVDDSQLPKDRFSAERLKGVDSTLKIQPAKLEDSAVYLCASSGAVLAGARTGELFFGEGSRLTVL.